These 5 T cell receptor beta chains were all obtained from the same sample, sequenced in a study of patients and donors after allogeneic stem cell transplantation. TCRdb re-called the RT-PCR reads with MiXCR, one entry per CDR3 protein. The top ten hold 40% to 55% of the sample, which has approximately 140,000 distinct CDR3 sequences, over 30% seen once. The sample consisted of blood, either unsorted or a sorted T cell fraction (not recorded which). Receptors were obtained from a human donor who was either an allogeneic HSCT recipient or a stem cell or donor lymphocyte infusion donor (not recorded which). It is not recorded whose cells these are; they may come from a transplant donor.

The chain has TRBV6-2 or TRBV6-3 and TRBJ2-2; D uncertain. The germline V gene has CDR1 MNHEY and CDR2 SVGEGT. V lost 2 bases, J lost 3 bases, and 7 bases lay in between. This CDR3 has 14 residues. The CDR3 loop reads CASSYVSYTGELFF. In DNA, the CDR3 is TGTGCCAGCAGTTACGTTTCTTACACCGGGGAGCTGTTTTTT.

The chain combines TRBV4-3 with TRBJ2-1; D perhaps matches TRBD2 (5 bases). The CDR3 has 14 amino acids. The germline CDR1 and CDR2 sequences are LGHNA and YSLEER. V was pared by 0 bases and J by 6 bases, with 9 bases between. CDR3 sequence: CASSQDAGSNEQFF. The DNA for the CDR3 is TGCGCCAGCAGCCAAGACGCGGGTTCCAATGAGCAGTTCTTC.

The chain uses TRBV7-9 and TRBJ1-3; TRBD1 is a possible D gene (6 bases). The CDR3 has 14 amino acids. Deletions cut 2 bases from V and 5 bases from J, with 10 bases between. The germline CDR1 and CDR2 sequences are SEHNR and FQNEAQ (reference sequence). CDR3 in amino acids: CASSLRGDRNTIYF. CDR3 coding DNA: TGTGCCAGCAGCTTACGAGGGGACAGAAACACCATATATTTT.

Remarks on this clonotype: One end of the junction fails to match germline, which may point to a read error. The chain uses TRBV7-9 and TRBJ2-7, with 7 bases fitting TRBD1. The CDR3 contains 17 residues. Per germline, CDR1 SEHNR and CDR2 FQNEAQ (reference sequence). This CDR3 reads CASSRRLGQPLSDEQYF. The CDR3, as DNA: TGTGCCAGCAGCCGACGGCTGGGACAGCCACTCTCCGACGAGCAGTACTTC.

This clonotype was counted a few times. This chain's CDR3 is CASSPVPLNGYTF. The CDR3 nucleotides are TGTGCCAGCAGTCCAGTCCCCCTCAACGGCTACACCTTC. This chain joins TRBV7-9 and TRBJ1-2; D remains ambiguous. The CDR3 covers 13 residues. Per the germline V gene, CDR1 is SEHNR and CDR2 is FQNEAQ (reference sequence). V lost 6 bases and J 8 bases, leaving 16 bases between the germline ends.